This TCR beta chain was sequenced during a study of T-cell reconstitution after alpha-beta-depleted transplantation in children. Whole-study results and caveats: The origin of alpha-beta T cells about two months after transplant was reportedly several hundred expanded graft clones. A year had passed since transplant, and T-cell counts and diversity by then came mostly from newly produced T cells. At day 60, the high TCRbeta diversity found in some patients originated from recipient T cells and thymic progenitors that had survived.

Researchers prepared the TCRbeta library using unique molecular identifiers, the study reports. TCRdb reanalysed the PCR reads using MiXCR and keeps one entry per CDR3 protein. In the table there are fewer than 85,000 distinct CDR3 sequences, 11% to 15% of which are singletons. This CDR3 spans 15 amino acids. Trimming removed 3 bases from V and 4 bases from J, with 13 bases in between. Germline CDR1 reads MDHEN; CDR2 reads SYDVKM. This clonotype was counted a few times. What it binds is not known. V usage is TRBV28 and J usage is TRBJ2-4, with D perhaps matching TRBD1 (5 bases). The receptor was derived from a male patient aged 2 to 9 who had a stem cell transplant for acute lymphoblastic leukemia, so the T cells may come from the graft donor. Sequenced here: PBMCs, mostly from graft donor cells, sampled 180 days after TCRalphabeta/CD19-depleted stem cell transplant. CDR3 loop: CASSFFQGRKNIQYF. The CDR3 region has the DNA TGTGCCAGCAGTTTTTTCCAGGGAAGGAAAAACATTCAGTACTTC.